Shown below are 8 T cell receptor beta chains from a single sample sequenced in a study of T cell changes during pregnancy in multiple sclerosis. Libraries were prepared by immunoSEQ multiplex PCR; TCRdb keeps only in-frame clonotypes and omits some of them. This sample carries tens of thousands of clones, around 92% of them seen once, and the ten largest clones take roughly 1.5%. The sample here was peripheral blood, taken after pregnancy. These receptors all come from a female donor with multiple sclerosis, enrolled in a pregnancy study.

The V gene is TRBV5-6, the J gene TRBJ2-3, with D possibly matching TRBD2 (5 bases). Germline V CDR1 and CDR2: SGHDT, YYEEEE. The CDR3 spans 17 residues. Trimming shortened V by 0 bases and J by 0 bases, and 14 bases separated the two germline ends. The CDR3 reads CASSLAVRADSTDTQYF. The CDR3 nucleotides are TGTGCCAGCAGCTTGGCCGTTCGAGCGGACAGCACAGATACGCAGTATTTT.

For the CDR3, the DNA is TGCAGCGTGTTGGGACTAGCGGGAGTCAATGAGCAGTTCTTC. This sequence encodes CSVLGLAGVNEQFF. The V gene is TRBV29-1, the J gene TRBJ2-1, with 14 nucleotides matching TRBD2. The V and J ends lost 6 bases and 6 bases, in that order; junction bases with no gene match: 4. Germline lookup yields CDR1 SQVTM and CDR2 ANQGSEA. CDR3 length: 14 amino acids.

The rearrangement uses TRBV4-2 and TRBJ2-3; possibly TRBD1 for D (5 bases). V was clipped by 8 bases and J by 6 bases, with 12 bases between them. This CDR3 is 12 amino acids long. Germline CDR1 is LGHNA and CDR2 is YNFKEQ. Here the CDR3 DNA reads TGTGCCAGCGGTGCGGACACTGATACGCAGTATTTT. Its protein product is CASGADTDTQYF.

The chain is built from TRBV6-1 and TRBJ1-2; TRBD1 matches 7 bases. V was pared by 4 bases and J by 8 bases, with 10 bases of the junction left unmatched. Germline CDR1 and CDR2: MNHNS and SASEGT. The CDR3 sequence is 14 residues long. Written as DNA, the CDR3 is TGTGCCAGCAGTGTGGAGAAGGGGGCGGGAGGCTACACCTTC. Protein product: CASSVEKGAGGYTF.

The chain employs TRBV18 and TRBJ1-1; a weak D match, TRBD1 (5 bases). The CDR3 spans 12 residues. Germline V gene lookup returns CDR1 KGHSH and CDR2 LQKENI. With 5 bases removed from V and 11 bases from J, the gap between germline ends came to 15 bases. The CDR3 nucleotides are TGTGCCAGCTCAACAGTGGAGGGGCAGGCTTTCTTT. Amino acids: CASSTVEGQAFF.

V and J are TRBV21-1 and TRBJ1-5; TRBD1, the D gene given by the table, was not confirmed from the DNA. TRBV21-1 is marked as a pseudogene. The CDR3 contains 15 residues. CDR3 sequence: CANNIGTGLWEPQHF. The CDR3 DNA follows: TGTGCCAATAACATTGGGACAGGCCTATGGGAGCCCCAGCATTTT.

The rearrangement uses TRBV18 and TRBJ2-5; TRBD1 matches 7 bases. The end of the DNA is better explained by TRBJ2-7, so the J call may be wrong. CDR1 and CDR2 (germline): KGHSH, LQKENI. This CDR3 has 14 amino acids. This chain's CDR3 is CASSPRDRENEQYF. As DNA, the CDR3 is TGTGCCAGCTCACCTCGAGACAGGGAGAACGAGCAGTACTTC.

V gene TRBV6-6 combines with J gene TRBJ1-1, with unresolved D. The V end lost 5 bases, the J end lost 4 bases, and 8 bases lay between the germline ends. This CDR3 contains 12 residues. The germline CDR1 and CDR2 sequences are MNHNY and SVGAGI (reference sequence). CDR3 sequence: CASSTVVTEAFF. The CDR3 DNA sequence: TGTGCCAGCAGTACGGTGGTCACTGAAGCTTTCTTT.